This T cell receptor (beta chain) was captured by sequencing in a study of Graves' ophthalmopathy and Graves' hyperthyroidism. Notes on the study in general: Ophthalmopathy could be told apart from stable hyperthyroidism by a 13-signature model (about 88% sensitivity, around 79% specificity). The model predicted ophthalmopathy progression with 70.59% sensitivity and around 72% specificity.

V was cut by 2 bases and J by 7 bases, with 12 bases left in between. Germline assignment: CDR1 ENHRY and CDR2 SYGVKD. The CDR3 covers 14 residues. RNA transcripts served as template for amplifying TCR beta CDR3 sequences. The first-round RT-PCR employed HTBI primers together with the Qiagen OneStep RT-PCR kit. A multiplex PCR was then performed as the second round. TCRdb re-derived calls from the multiplex PCR reads in MiXCR, one entry per CDR3 protein. The sample records roughly 600,000 distinct CDR3 sequences, approximately 37% being singletons. Hyperthyroidism patients, aged 18 to 65, were newly diagnosed, under 2 months' duration. Pregnant or lactating patients and those with other autoimmune diseases or uncontrolled infections were excluded. The sample holds many counts of this clonotype. Its specificity is unknown.

The clonotype comes from an adult man with Graves' hyperthyroidism. Sequenced input: peripheral blood or thyroid tissue (not recorded which). The chain is built from TRBV10-3 and TRBJ1-5, with a tentative D call TRBD1 (6 bases). CDR3 region: CAISEKQGGQPQHF. The CDR3 coding sequence is TGTGCCATCAGTGAGAAACAGGGAGGGCAGCCCCAGCATTTT.